This T cell receptor (beta chain) was sequenced in a study of a mutant IDH1 vaccine in newly diagnosed glioma. Study as a whole: Treated patients had a mean age of around 40 years and a roughly 60% male, approximately 38% female split. Study-level results: There seemed to be no relation between pseudoprogression and changes in top peripheral T cell clonotypes.

Method: immunoSEQ multiplex PCR; TCRdb's copy keeps in-frame clones and lacks some. This table has fewer than 45,000 clones, 80% to 95% appearing once. Time point reported: baseline, week 1 (first vaccination visit). Indicated treatment: pre-vaccination baseline after standard-of-care therapy. The donor cohort comprised cases of new WHO grade 3 or 4 IDH1-mutant, ATRX-lost astrocytoma. This clone was detected only once. Antigen: not known. Germline CDR1 SEHNR, CDR2 FQNEAQ (reference sequence). The germline V and J ends were trimmed by 8 bases and 1 base, with 12 bases remaining between them. This CDR3 comprises 15 residues.

The chain couples TRBV7-9 to TRBJ2-6, with D perhaps matching TRBD2 (6 bases). Specimen: PBMCs, collected from a glioma patient treated with radiotherapy, temozolomide or both. The sequence was obtained from a man between 18 and 29 years old with glioma. The CDR3 nucleotides are TGTGCCAGCGGGGACGGGAGTTCTGGGGCCAACGTCCTGACTTTC. Translating it yields CASGDGSSGANVLTF.